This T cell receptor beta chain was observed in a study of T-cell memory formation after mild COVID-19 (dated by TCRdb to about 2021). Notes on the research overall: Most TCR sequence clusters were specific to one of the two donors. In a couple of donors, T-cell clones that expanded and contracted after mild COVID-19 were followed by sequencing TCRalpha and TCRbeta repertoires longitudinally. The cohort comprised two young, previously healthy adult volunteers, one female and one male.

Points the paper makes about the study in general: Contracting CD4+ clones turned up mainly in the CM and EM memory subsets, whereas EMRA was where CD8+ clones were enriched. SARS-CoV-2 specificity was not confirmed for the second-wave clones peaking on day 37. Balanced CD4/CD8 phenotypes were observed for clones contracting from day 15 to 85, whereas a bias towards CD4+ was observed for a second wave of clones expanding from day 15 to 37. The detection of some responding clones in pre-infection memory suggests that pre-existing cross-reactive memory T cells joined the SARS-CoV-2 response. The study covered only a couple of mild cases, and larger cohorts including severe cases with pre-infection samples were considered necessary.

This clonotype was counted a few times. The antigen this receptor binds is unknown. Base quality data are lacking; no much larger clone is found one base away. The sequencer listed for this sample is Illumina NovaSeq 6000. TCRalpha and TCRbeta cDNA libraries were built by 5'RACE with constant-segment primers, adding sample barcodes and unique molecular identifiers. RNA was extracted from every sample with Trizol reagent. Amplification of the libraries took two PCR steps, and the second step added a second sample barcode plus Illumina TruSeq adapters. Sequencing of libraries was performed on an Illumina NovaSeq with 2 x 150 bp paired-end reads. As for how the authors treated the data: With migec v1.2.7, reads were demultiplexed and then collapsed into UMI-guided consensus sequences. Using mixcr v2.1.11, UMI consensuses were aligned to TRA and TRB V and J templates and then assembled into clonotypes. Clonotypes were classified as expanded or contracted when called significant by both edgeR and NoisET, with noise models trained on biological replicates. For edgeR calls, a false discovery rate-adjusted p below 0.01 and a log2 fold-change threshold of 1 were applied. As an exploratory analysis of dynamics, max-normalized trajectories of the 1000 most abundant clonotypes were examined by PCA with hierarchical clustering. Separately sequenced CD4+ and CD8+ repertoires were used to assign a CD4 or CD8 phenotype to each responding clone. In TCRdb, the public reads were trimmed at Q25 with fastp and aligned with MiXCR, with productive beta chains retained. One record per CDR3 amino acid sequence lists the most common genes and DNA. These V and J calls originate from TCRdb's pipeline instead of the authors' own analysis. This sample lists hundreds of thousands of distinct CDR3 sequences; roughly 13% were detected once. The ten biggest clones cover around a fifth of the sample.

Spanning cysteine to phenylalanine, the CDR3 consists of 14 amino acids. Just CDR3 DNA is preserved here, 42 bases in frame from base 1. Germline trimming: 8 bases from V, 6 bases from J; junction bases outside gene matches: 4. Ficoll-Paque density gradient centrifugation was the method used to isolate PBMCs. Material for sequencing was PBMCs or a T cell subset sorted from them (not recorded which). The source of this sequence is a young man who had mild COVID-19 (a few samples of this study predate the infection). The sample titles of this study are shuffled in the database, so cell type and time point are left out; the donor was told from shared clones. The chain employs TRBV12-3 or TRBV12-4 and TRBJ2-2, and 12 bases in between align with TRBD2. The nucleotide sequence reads TGTGCCAGCGGGTCTAGCGGGGGGGCCGGGGAGCTGTTTTTT. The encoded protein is CASGSSGGAGELFF.